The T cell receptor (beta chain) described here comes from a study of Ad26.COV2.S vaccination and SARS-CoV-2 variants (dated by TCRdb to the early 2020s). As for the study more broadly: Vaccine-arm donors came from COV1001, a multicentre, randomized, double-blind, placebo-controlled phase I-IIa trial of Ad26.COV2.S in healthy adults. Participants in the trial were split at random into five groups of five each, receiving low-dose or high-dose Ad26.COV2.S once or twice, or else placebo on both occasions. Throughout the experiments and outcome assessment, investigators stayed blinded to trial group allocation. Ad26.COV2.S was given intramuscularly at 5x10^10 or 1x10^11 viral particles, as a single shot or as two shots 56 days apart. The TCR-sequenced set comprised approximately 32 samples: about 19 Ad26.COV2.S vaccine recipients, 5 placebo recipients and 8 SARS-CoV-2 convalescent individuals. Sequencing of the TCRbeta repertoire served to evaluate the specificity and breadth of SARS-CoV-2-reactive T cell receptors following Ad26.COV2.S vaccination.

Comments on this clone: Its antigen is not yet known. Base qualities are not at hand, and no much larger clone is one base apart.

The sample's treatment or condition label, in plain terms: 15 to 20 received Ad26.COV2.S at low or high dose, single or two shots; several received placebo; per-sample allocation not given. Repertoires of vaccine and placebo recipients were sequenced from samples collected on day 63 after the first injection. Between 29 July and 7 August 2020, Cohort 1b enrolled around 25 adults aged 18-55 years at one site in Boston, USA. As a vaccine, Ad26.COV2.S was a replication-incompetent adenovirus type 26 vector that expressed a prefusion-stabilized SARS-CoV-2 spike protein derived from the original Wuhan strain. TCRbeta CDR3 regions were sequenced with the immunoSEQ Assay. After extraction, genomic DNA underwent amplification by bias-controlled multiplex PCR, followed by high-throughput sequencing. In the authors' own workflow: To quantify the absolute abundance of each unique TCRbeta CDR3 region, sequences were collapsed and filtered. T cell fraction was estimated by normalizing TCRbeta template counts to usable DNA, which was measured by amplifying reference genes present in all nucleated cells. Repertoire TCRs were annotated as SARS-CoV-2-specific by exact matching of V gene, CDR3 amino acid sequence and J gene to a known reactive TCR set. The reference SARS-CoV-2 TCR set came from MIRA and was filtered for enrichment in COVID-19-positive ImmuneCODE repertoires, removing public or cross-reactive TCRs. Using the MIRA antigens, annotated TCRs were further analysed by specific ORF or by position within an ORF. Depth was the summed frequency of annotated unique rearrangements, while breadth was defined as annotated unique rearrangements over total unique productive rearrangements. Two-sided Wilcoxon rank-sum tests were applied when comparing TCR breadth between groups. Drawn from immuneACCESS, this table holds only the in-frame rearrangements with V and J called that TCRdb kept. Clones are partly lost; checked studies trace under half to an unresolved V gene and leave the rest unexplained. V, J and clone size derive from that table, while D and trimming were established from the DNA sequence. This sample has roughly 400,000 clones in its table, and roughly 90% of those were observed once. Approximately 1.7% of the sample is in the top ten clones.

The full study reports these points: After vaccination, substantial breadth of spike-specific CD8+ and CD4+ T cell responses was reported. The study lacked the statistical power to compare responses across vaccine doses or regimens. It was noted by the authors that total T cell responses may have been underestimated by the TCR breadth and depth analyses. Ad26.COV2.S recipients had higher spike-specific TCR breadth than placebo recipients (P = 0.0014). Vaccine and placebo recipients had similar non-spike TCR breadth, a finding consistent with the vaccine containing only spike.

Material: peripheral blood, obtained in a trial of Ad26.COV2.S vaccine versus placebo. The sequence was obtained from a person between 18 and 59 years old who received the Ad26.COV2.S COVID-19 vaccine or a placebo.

The sequenced DNA is TGTGCCAGCAGACTAGGGTCGACATCAGTGGGTTCACCCCTCCACTTT. It translates as CASRLGSTSVGSPLHF. The V and J genes are TRBV28 and TRBJ1-6, with no confidently assigned D gene. The CDR3, cysteine through phenylalanine, is 16 amino acids long. Only the CDR3 part of the read is kept: 48 bases, read in frame from the first base. Cut back by 6 bases and 9 bases, the V and J ends lie 21 bases apart. Sequences MDHEN (CDR1) and SYDVKM (CDR2) are obtained from the germline V gene.